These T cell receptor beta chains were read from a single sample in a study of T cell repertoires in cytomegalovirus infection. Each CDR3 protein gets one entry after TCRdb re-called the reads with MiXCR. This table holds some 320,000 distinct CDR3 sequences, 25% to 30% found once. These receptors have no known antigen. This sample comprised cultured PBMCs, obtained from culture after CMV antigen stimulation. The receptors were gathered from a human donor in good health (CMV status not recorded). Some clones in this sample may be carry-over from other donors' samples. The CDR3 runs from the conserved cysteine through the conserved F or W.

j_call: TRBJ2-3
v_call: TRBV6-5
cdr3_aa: CASRRASSPTDTQYF

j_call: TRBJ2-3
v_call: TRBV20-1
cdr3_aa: CSARDAQRSGSHTDTQYF

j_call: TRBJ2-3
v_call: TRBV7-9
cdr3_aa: CASSLMERGATDTQYF

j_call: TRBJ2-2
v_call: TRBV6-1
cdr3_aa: CASSGRQILTGELFF

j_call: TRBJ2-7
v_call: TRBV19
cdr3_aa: CASRASPAGVHEQYF

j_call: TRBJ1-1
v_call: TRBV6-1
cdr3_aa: CASSDLNSVRRVAEAFF

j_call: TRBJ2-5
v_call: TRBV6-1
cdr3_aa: CASSEVAGLRETQYF

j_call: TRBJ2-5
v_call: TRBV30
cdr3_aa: CAWYSGQETQYF

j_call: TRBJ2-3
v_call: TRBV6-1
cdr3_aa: CASSEGRWDTQYF

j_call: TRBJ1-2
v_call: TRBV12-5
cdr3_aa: CASGLIGVPYGYTF

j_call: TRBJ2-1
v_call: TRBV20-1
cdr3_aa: CSASPGGWYNEQFF

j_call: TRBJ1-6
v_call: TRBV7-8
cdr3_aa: CASSSGVDSPLHF

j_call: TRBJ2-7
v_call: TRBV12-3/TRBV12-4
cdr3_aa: CASSLHGYEQYF

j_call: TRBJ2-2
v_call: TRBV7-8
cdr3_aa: CASSFGGWWLAGVEMTPGELFF

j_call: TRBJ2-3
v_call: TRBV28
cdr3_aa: CASSTGGLGVLSTDTQYF

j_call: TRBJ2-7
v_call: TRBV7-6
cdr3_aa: CASSLGKLAGTWDEQYF

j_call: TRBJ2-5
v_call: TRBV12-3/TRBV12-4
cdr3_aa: CASSRPQGTVRETQYF

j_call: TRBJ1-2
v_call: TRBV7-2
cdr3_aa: CASSAEPLYYGYTF

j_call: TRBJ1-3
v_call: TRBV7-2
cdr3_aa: CASSRYSSGNTIYF

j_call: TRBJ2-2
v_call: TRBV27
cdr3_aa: CASRPFGGGIGELFF

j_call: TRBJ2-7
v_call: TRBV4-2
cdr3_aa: CASSQDVGPYEQYF

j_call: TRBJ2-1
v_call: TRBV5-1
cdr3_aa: CASATAWAEDNEQFF

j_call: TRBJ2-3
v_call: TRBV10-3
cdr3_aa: CAIRDTDRARSTDTQYF

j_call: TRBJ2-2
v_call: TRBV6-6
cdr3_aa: CASRSSLGGSGELFF

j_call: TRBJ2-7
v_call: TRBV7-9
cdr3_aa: CASSLDPDNEQYF

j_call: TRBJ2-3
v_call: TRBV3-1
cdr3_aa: CASSQSGDSTDTQYF

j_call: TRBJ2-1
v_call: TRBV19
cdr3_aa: CASRSVAGRGNEQFF

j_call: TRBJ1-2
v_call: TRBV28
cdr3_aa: CASTVSPGQGADGYTF

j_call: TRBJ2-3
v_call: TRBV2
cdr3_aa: CASTPQRGGRGDTQYF

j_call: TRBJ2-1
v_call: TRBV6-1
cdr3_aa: CASKSGLKTSNEQFF

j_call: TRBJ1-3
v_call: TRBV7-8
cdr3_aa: CASSIRTASNSGNTIYF

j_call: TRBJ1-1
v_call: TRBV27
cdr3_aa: CASSARQGGNTEAFF

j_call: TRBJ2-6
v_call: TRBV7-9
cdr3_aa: CATRGAGANVLTF

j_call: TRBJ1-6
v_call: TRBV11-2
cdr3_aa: CASSLGAGDNSPLHF

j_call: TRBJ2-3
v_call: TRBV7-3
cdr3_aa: CASSLKFTGFNTDTQYF

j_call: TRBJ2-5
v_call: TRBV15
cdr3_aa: CATSRDRGNSPETQYF

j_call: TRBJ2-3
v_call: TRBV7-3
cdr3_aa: CASSLRGSTDTQYF

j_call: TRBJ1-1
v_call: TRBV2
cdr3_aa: CASNRQGAMNTEAFF

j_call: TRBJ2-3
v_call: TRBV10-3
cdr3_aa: CAIRLLALSTDTQYF

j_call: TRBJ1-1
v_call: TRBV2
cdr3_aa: CASSREGGTEAFF

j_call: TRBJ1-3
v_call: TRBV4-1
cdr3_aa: CASSQTRDGSGNTIYF

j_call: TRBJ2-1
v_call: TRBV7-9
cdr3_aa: CASSPRYRGSENEQFF

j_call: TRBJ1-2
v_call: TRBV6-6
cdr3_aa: CATLTGGNYGYTF

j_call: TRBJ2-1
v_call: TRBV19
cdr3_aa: CASSKVAGGDNEQFF

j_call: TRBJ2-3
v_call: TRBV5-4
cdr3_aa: CASSLNWARTDTQYF

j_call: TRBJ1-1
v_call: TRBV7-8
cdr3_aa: CASSLVGIPLNTEAFF

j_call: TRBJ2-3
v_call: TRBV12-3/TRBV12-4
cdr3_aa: CASSGLAADTQYF

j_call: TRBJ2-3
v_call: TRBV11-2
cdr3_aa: CASSQEWADTQYF

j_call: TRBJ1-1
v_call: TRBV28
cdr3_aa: CDSSLWGYVNTEAFF